The 32 T cell receptor beta chains reported below all come from one sample, sequenced in a study of blood T cell repertoires in COVID-19. The assay was immunoSEQ multiplex PCR, and TCRdb's table has in-frame clones only and misses some. The repertoire has 55,000 to 70,000 clones, roughly 84% of them found once; the top ten carry approximately 3.7%. The sequencing input was peripheral blood. These receptors came from a man over 45 with acute or convalescent COVID-19.

The CDR3 spells CASSLVGGAGLGSYNEQFF. The CDR3, as DNA: TGTGCCAGCAGCTTAGTCGGGGGTGCGGGATTGGGATCCTACAATGAGCAGTTCTTC. The V call is TRBV7-2, the J call TRBJ2-1; a weak D match, TRBD2 (6 bases). From germline, CDR1 is SGHTA and CDR2 FQGNSA. The germline V and J ends were trimmed by 1 base and 1 base, with 20 bases remaining between them. The CDR3 has 19 residues.

The gene calls are TRBV6-5 and TRBJ1-2; TRBD1 matches 7 bases. The CDR3 totals 15 residues. The J segment lost 7 bases and the V segment lost 0 bases, leaving 8 bases of the junction unmatched. Germline V gene data show CDR1 as MNHEY and CDR2 as SVGAGI. The DNA for the CDR3 is TGTGCCAGCAGTTACTCAAGCACAGGGGCCCTTGGCTACACCTTC. Translation gives CASSYSSTGALGYTF.

The V and J genes are TRBV7-9 and TRBJ1-6; 8 bases are a match to TRBD1. The CDR3 spans 14 residues. Looked up from germline, CDR1 is SEHNR and CDR2 is FQNEAQ (reference sequence). Trimming removed 5 bases from V and 7 bases from J; junction bases left unmatched: 4. In DNA, the CDR3 is TGTGCCAGCAGCCAACAGGGGGAAAATTCACCCCTCCACTTT. Its protein is CASSQQGENSPLHF.

The table lists this clone with a count of one. V is TRBV9 and J is TRBJ1-5; 8 bases fit TRBD1. This CDR3 has 15 amino acids. Looked up from germline, CDR1 is SGDLS and CDR2 is YYNGEE. With 2 bases clipped from V and 6 bases from J, the junction kept 7 bases outside the gene matches. In DNA form, the CDR3 reads TGTGCCAGCAGCGTCGAGGGACAGGATGGTCAGCCCCAGCATTTT. It codes for CASSVEGQDGQPQHF. Variable domain in full (rest from reference TRBV9 and TRBJ1-5): DSGVTQTPKHLITATGQRVTLRCSPRSGDLSVYWYQQSLDQGLQFLIQYYNGEERAKGNILERFSAQQFPDLHSELNLSSLELGDSALYFCASSVEGQDGQPQHFGDGTRLSIL.

The genes are TRBV18 and TRBJ2-6, with TRBD2 as a possible D gene (6 bases). Looked up from germline, CDR1 is KGHSH and CDR2 is LQKENI. CDR3 size: 16 residues. Trimming took off 6 bases at V and 0 bases at J, with 12 bases between the two ends. The CDR3 DNA reads as TGTGCCAGCTCCAGGGACTCTTACTCTGGGGCCAACGTCCTGACTTTC. It yields the protein CASSRDSYSGANVLTF.

This chain uses TRBV16 with TRBJ1-5; 9 bases align to TRBD1. The CDR3 totals 17 residues. Germline V CDR1 and CDR2: KGHSY, FQNENV. Trimming took 2 bases from V and 0 from J; bases not matched to a gene: 5. The CDR3: CASSQGTGHYSNQPQHF. The CDR3 nucleotides read TGTGCCAGCAGCCAAGGGACAGGGCATTATAGCAATCAGCCCCAGCATTTT.

This clone came up once. The chain combines TRBV5-4 with TRBJ2-1; maybe TRBD2 (5 bases). Germline-derived CDR1 and CDR2 are SGHNT and YYREEE (reference sequence). V gave up 0 bases and J gave up 1 base, with 5 bases separating them. The CDR3 totals 14 residues. CDR3 protein: CASSLGESYNEQFF. CDR3 DNA: TGTGCCAGCAGCTTGGGGGAGTCCTACAATGAGCAGTTCTTC.

This clone has just one count. The rearrangement uses TRBV3-1 (or the pseudogene TRBV3-2) and TRBJ2-7, with 8 bases lining up with TRBD1. Germline V lookup: CDR1 LGHDT, CDR2 YNNKEL (reference sequence). CDR3 size: 17 residues. The V gene end was trimmed by 0 bases and the J gene end by 3 bases; junction bases not matched to a gene: 10. The CDR3 is CASSQDYPGGIIYEQYF. The DNA of the CDR3 is TGTGCCAGCAGCCAAGATTATCCAGGGGGCATCATCTACGAGCAGTACTTC.

J is TRBJ2-1 and V is TRBV7-9; 14 bases are a match to TRBD2. V trimming: 6 bases; J trimming: 7 bases; junction bases outside the gene matches: 8. The CDR3 spans 16 residues. Per the germline V gene, CDR1 is SEHNR and CDR2 is FQNEAQ (reference sequence). The CDR3 loop reads CASSIGGTSGRNEQFF. The CDR3, as DNA: TGTGCCAGCAGTATAGGGGGGACTAGCGGGAGAAATGAGCAGTTCTTC.

The chain uses TRBV18 and TRBJ1-2; 7 bases match TRBD1. Germline CDR1 and CDR2: KGHSH and LQKENI. The V gene end was trimmed by 0 bases and the J gene end by 1 base; junction bases not matched to a gene: 2. This CDR3 is built from 15 residues. CDR3 residues: CASSPPDRYNYGYTF. For the CDR3, the DNA is TGTGCCAGCTCACCACCGGACAGGTATAACTATGGCTACACCTTC.

The rearrangement joins TRBV30 to TRBJ2-2; D remains unclear. This CDR3 contains 15 residues. In germline, CDR1 is GTSNPN, CDR2 SVGIG (reference sequence). Trimming shortened V by 1 base and J by 6 bases, and 15 bases separated the two germline ends. Here the CDR3 reads CAWSDATRVAGELFF. The CDR3 DNA reads as TGTGCCTGGAGTGACGCAACTCGCGTCGCCGGGGAGCTGTTTTTT.

This chain links TRBV27 with TRBJ2-7; D not resolved. From germline, CDR1 is MNHEY and CDR2 SMNVEV (reference sequence). CDR3 size: 14 residues. With 2 bases removed from V and 1 base from J, the gap between germline ends came to 9 bases. CDR3 amino acids: CASSLRVGSYEQYF. The CDR3 bases are TGTGCCAGCAGTTTACGGGTAGGTTCCTACGAGCAGTACTTC.

This chain uses TRBV27 with TRBJ2-7; D gene uncertain. The CDR3 covers 14 residues. Trimming removed 2 bases at V and 3 bases at J, with 11 bases between. CDR1 is MNHEY, CDR2 SMNVEV, per germline (reference sequence). The CDR3 spells CASSLRLAFYEQYF. In DNA, the CDR3 is TGTGCCAGCAGTTTAAGACTGGCGTTCTACGAGCAGTACTTC.

The V and J genes are TRBV5-1 and TRBJ1-2; D may be TRBD1 (5 bases). The CDR3 has 14 residues. The germline V and J ends were trimmed by 4 bases and 3 bases, with 13 bases remaining between them. The V gene's germline CDR1 is SGHRS and CDR2 YFSETQ. The chain's CDR3 is CASSRTEGDYGYTF. CDR3 sequence (DNA): TGCGCCAGCAGCCGGACCGAAGGGGACTATGGCTACACCTTC.

The chain is built from TRBV7-2 and TRBJ2-7, with 7 bases identical to TRBD2. The V and J ends lost 5 bases and 3 bases, in that order; junction bases with no gene match: 19. CDR3 length equals 18 residues. The germline V gene encodes CDR1 SGHTA and CDR2 FQGNSA. The CDR3 spells CASSPSGISVAGDYEQYF. The CDR3 DNA reads TGTGCCAGCAGCCCGTCTGGTATTTCGGTTGCGGGAGACTACGAGCAGTACTTC.

The rearrangement links TRBV5-4 to TRBJ1-6; D is ambiguous. The germline gives CDR1 SGHNT, CDR2 YYREEE (reference sequence). V lost 0 bases to trimming and J lost 2 bases, with 12 bases between them. There are 17 residues in the CDR3. The CDR3 spells CASSLVGSGAYNSPLHF. CDR3 nucleotides: TGTGCCAGCAGCTTGGTTGGCAGCGGTGCCTATAATTCACCCCTCCACTTT.

J is TRBJ1-6 and V is TRBV30; no reliable D call. CDR1 is GTSNPN and CDR2 is SVGIG in the germline V gene (reference sequence). V lost 3 bases, J lost 5 bases, and 8 bases lay in between. The CDR3 is 13 amino acids. CDR3 protein: CAWRYSDNSPLHF. For the CDR3, the DNA is TGTGCCTGGAGATACAGTGATAATTCACCCCTCCACTTT. Drawing the rest from reference TRBV30 and TRBJ1-6, the complete variable domain is SQTIHQWPATLVQPVGSPLSLECTVEGTSNPNLYWYRQAAGRGLQLLFYSVGIGQISSEVPQNLSASRPQDRQFILSSKKLLLSDSGFYLCAWRYSDNSPLHFGNGTRLTVT.

The chain couples TRBV28 to TRBJ2-6, with TRBD2 matching 12 bases. CDR1 is MDHEN and CDR2 is SYDVKM in the germline V gene. V lost 2 bases and J lost 3; bases outside the gene matches: 11. The CDR3 runs 20 residues. CDR3 in DNA: TGTGCCAGCAGTTTACAGGCGGTGGGACTAGCGGGTCTTGGGGCCAACGTCCTGACTTTC. It is translated as CASSLQAVGLAGLGANVLTF.

The chain uses TRBV6-5 and TRBJ1-3; D may be TRBD1 (5 bases). The CDR3 length is 15 residues. Trimming took off 7 bases at V and 0 bases at J, with 13 bases between the two ends. The germline V gene encodes CDR1 MNHEY and CDR2 SVGAGI. The CDR3 DNA sequence: TGTGCCAGCACCCGGGGACTTGGCTCTGGAAACACCATATATTTT. This codes for CASTRGLGSGNTIYF.

The V call is TRBV24-1, the J call TRBJ2-5, with D possibly TRBD2 on 6 matching bases. V was cut by 3 bases and J by 5 bases, with 21 bases left in between. This CDR3 has 17 amino acids. Germline V gene data show CDR1 as KGHDR and CDR2 as SFDVKD. CDR3 coding DNA: TGTGCCACCAGTGATCCCACGGCAGCGGGCGTTTACGAGACCCAGTACTTC. It translates to CATSDPTAAGVYETQYF.

The CDR3 loop reads CASITHYGTGELFF. The CDR3 nucleotides read TGTGCCAGCATTACCCACTATGGCACCGGGGAGCTGTTTTTT. The chain has TRBV6-5 and TRBJ2-2; D is ambiguous. Trimming removed 7 bases from V and 4 bases from J, with 13 bases in between. Germline values: CDR1 MNHEY, CDR2 SVGAGI. The CDR3 totals 14 residues.

This rearrangement joins TRBV9 to TRBJ1-4, with D tentatively TRBD1 (6 bases). The CDR3 has 14 residues. V was trimmed by 3 bases and J by 9 bases, leaving 15 bases between them. Germline CDR1 SGDLS, CDR2 YYNGEE. The CDR3 sequence is CASSEGQNTQKLFF. CDR3 coding DNA: TGTGCCAGCAGCGAAGGACAGAATACCCAAAAACTGTTTTTT. Based on the CDR3 plus reference TRBV9 and TRBJ1-4, the full variable domain is DSGVTQTPKHLITATGQRVTLRCSPRSGDLSVYWYQQSLDQGLQFLIQYYNGEERAKGNILERFSAQQFPDLHSELNLSSLELGDSALYFCASSEGQNTQKLFFGSGTQLSVL.

V and J are TRBV18 and TRBJ1-5; D not resolved. With 3 bases removed from V and 8 bases from J, the gap between germline ends came to 11 bases. This CDR3 has 13 amino acids. The germline gives CDR1 KGHSH, CDR2 LQKENI. CDR3 coding DNA: TGTGCCAGCTCACCCCAAAACGCGGAGCCCCAGCATTTT. It specifies CASSPQNAEPQHF.

Written as DNA, the CDR3 is TGTGCCAGCAGCTTTTCCCCGGGACTAGCGGGCACAGATACGCAGTATTTT. Its protein is CASSFSPGLAGTDTQYF. The V call is TRBV7-3, the J call TRBJ2-3, with TRBD2 identical over 11 bases. The J segment lost 1 base and the V segment lost 3 bases, leaving 6 bases of the junction unmatched. This CDR3 has 17 amino acids. Germline V gene data show CDR1 as SGHTA and CDR2 as FQGTGA. Supplemented by reference TRBV7-3 and TRBJ2-3, the full variable domain reads GAGVSQTPSNKVTEKGKYVELRCDPISGHTALYWYRQSLGQGPEFLIYFQGTGAADDSGLPNDRFFAVRPEGSVSTLKIQRTERGDSAVYLCASSFSPGLAGTDTQYFGPGTRLTVL.

V usage is TRBV27 and J usage is TRBJ2-7, with 8 bases that match TRBD2. The V gene's germline CDR1 is MNHEY and CDR2 SMNVEV (reference sequence). The CDR3 spans 14 residues. The J segment lost 0 bases and the V segment lost 6 bases, leaving 4 bases of the junction unmatched. The CDR3 region has the DNA TGTGCCAGCAGATCACTAGCGGACTCCTACGAGCAGTACTTC. It yields the protein CASRSLADSYEQYF.

The rearrangement joins TRBV4-1 to TRBJ1-3; D call uncertain. The CDR3 has 16 amino acids. Germline CDR1 is MGHRA and CDR2 is YSYEKL. Trimming removed 3 bases from V and 0 bases from J, with 12 bases in between. CDR3 nucleotides: TGCGCCAGCAGCCACCCTAGACCATCCTCTGGAAACACCATATATTTT. It codes for CASSHPRPSSGNTIYF.

The chain employs TRBV19 and TRBJ1-3; no firm D call. This CDR3 is built from 15 residues. Germline assignment: CDR1 LNHDA and CDR2 SQIVND (reference sequence). V was clipped by 4 bases and J by 4 bases, with 14 bases between them. The CDR3 region is CASSTDNAPGNTIYF. The CDR3 region has the DNA TGTGCCAGTAGTACCGACAATGCTCCGGGAAACACCATATATTTT. The entire variable domain, with the rest obtained from reference TRBV19 and TRBJ1-3, is as follows: DGGITQSPKYLFRKEGQNVTLSCEQNLNHDAMYWYRQDPGQGLRLIYYSQIVNDFQKGDIAEGYSVSREKKESFPLTVTSAQKNPTAFYLCASSTDNAPGNTIYFGEGSWLTVV.

V gene TRBV28 combines with J gene TRBJ2-4; 7 nucleotides line up with TRBD2. This CDR3 is 18 amino acids long. Germline CDR1 is MDHEN and CDR2 is SYDVKM. V dropped 3 bases and J dropped 0; count of bases not matched to a gene: 11. CDR3 DNA: TGTGCCAGCAGTTTCGACTGGCGGGAGACCTTAGCCAAAAACATTCAGTACTTC. Its protein is CASSFDWRETLAKNIQYF.

The J gene is TRBJ2-3, the V gene TRBV5-8; 11 positions agree with TRBD2. This CDR3 has 16 amino acids. In germline, CDR1 is SGHTS, CDR2 YDEGEE. With V trimmed by 4 bases and J by 2 bases, 6 bases remained unmatched. The CDR3 DNA sequence: TGTGCCAGCAGCCACCGTAGCGGGGGGGCCACAGATACGCAGTATTTT. Its translation is CASSHRSGGATDTQYF.

The rearrangement joins TRBV6-6 to TRBJ2-5, with no clear D. Trimming left V 2 bases short and J 2 bases short, with 3 bases between. The CDR3 length is 12 residues. Germline V gene lookup returns CDR1 MNHNY and CDR2 SVGAGI (reference sequence). As DNA, the CDR3 is TGTGCCAGCAGTTACCCACAAGAGACCCAGTACTTC. This codes for CASSYPQETQYF.

This clone appeared a single time. V gene TRBV7-8 combines with J gene TRBJ2-7, with a tentative D call TRBD1 (6 bases). CDR3 length: 13 amino acids. Germline V CDR1 and CDR2: SGHVS, FQNEAQ. V was pared by 4 bases and J by 7 bases, with 14 bases between. The CDR3 DNA reads TGTGCCAGCAGCTCCCGACAGGTCACTGAGCAGTACTTC. It is translated as CASSSRQVTEQYF.

The chain has TRBV28 and TRBJ2-7, with a weak D call TRBD2 (6 bases). The CDR3 covers 14 residues. Trimming pared 3 bases from V and 0 bases from J, leaving 9 bases between. The germline CDR1 and CDR2 sequences are MDHEN and SYDVKM. The CDR3 DNA reads TGTGCCAGCAGTTTCCCGGGACTCTCCTACGAGCAGTACTTC. It specifies CASSFPGLSYEQYF.